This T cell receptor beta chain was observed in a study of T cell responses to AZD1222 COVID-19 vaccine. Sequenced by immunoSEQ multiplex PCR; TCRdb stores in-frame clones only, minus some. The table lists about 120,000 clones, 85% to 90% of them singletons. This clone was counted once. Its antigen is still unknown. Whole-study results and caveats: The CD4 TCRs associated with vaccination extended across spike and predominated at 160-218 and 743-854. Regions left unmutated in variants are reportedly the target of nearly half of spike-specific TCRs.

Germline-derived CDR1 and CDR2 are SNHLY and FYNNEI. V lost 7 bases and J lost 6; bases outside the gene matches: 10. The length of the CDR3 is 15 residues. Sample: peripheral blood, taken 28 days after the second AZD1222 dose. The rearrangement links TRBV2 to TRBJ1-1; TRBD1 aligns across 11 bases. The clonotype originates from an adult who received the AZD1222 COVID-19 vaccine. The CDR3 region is CASTRTGGVNAEAFF. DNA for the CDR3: TGTGCCAGCACCCGGACAGGGGGCGTTAACGCTGAAGCTTTCTTT.